One and the same sample provided the 20 T cell receptor beta chains below, sequenced in a study of Graves' ophthalmopathy and Graves' hyperthyroidism. Amplification of TCR beta CDR3 regions used RNA transcripts. A first-round RT-PCR used HTBI primers, followed by a second-round multiplex PCR. TCRdb used MiXCR to reprocess the multiplex PCR reads, holding one entry per CDR3 protein. The table includes under 400,000 distinct CDR3 sequences, roughly 15% detected once. The sequencing sample was made of peripheral blood. These receptors all come from an adult man with Graves' ophthalmopathy.

This clonotype was counted many times. V is TRBV6-1 and J is TRBJ1-2; the D gene is possibly TRBD1 (5 bases). Germline V lookup: CDR1 MNHNS, CDR2 SASEGT. With 6 bases removed from V and 4 bases from J, the gap between germline ends came to 15 bases. This CDR3 is built from 14 residues. The CDR3 region has the DNA TGTGCCAGCAGCGACCAGCAGGGATTCTATGGCTACACCTTC. Amino acid sequence: CASSDQQGFYGYTF.

In this sample, this clonotype turned up many times. One end of the junction varies from germline; a read error may be responsible. The J gene is TRBJ1-2, the V gene TRBV5-1; a weak D match, TRBD1 (5 bases). CDR3 length: 16 amino acids. Per germline, CDR1 SGHRS and CDR2 YFSETQ. CDR3 bases: TGCGCCAGCAGCCCTGGGCCAGGCAGGGCAGACTATGGTTACACCTTC. This translates into CASSPGPGRADYGYTF.

This clonotype showed up many times. CDR3 nucleotide sequence: TGTGCCAGCAGCTTAGCCGGGGTAGTCGGCACCGGGGAGCTGTTTTTT. Protein: CASSLAGVVGTGELFF. This sequence joins TRBV5-5 and TRBJ2-2; D perhaps matches TRBD2 (5 bases). Germline V lookup: CDR1 SGHKS, CDR2 YYEKEE (reference sequence). The V gene lost 2 bases and the J gene lost 4 bases, with 15 bases spanning the gap. The CDR3 length is 16 residues.

V gene TRBV12-3 or TRBV12-4 combines with J gene TRBJ1-5; weak D call: TRBD1 (6 bases). CDR3 length equals 13 residues. V gave up 6 bases and J gave up 5 bases, with 11 bases separating them. CDR3 protein: CASSPGHYQPQHF. In DNA, the CDR3 is TGTGCCAGCAGCCCGGGACACTATCAGCCCCAGCATTTT.

As for this clonotype: This could be a read error, since a much larger clone is one nucleotide away. The genes are TRBV3-1 and TRBJ1-3, with D possibly TRBD1 on 5 matching bases. From germline, CDR1 is LGHDT and CDR2 YNNKEL (reference sequence). This CDR3 has 16 amino acids. The germline V and J ends were trimmed by 1 base and 0 bases, with 10 bases remaining between them. Here the CDR3 DNA reads TGTGCCAGCAGCCAAGCCCGGGGCAGCTCTGGAAACACCATATATTTT. Translated, it gives CASSQARGSSGNTIYF.

This clonotype was seen at least ten times. In nucleotides, the CDR3 is TGTGCCAGCAGGGGGGCTTTTTACGAGCTTCGAGAGACCCAGTACTTC. Its protein product is CASRGAFYELRETQYF. J is TRBJ2-5 and V is TRBV6-1, with a tentative D call TRBD1 (6 bases). V lost 6 bases to trimming and J lost 4 bases, with 21 bases between them. Germline-derived CDR1 and CDR2 are MNHNS and SASEGT. The CDR3 loop spans 16 amino acids.

This clonotype was counted ten times or more. The CDR3 DNA follows: TGTGCCAGCAGTTGGACTAGCGGAAAAACCTACGAGCAGTACTTC. It encodes CASSWTSGKTYEQYF. The J gene is TRBJ2-7, the V gene TRBV27; 10 nucleotides agree with TRBD2. CDR1 and CDR2 from the germline V gene are MNHEY and SMNVEV (reference sequence). The CDR3 is 15 amino acids. J lost 2 bases, V lost 4 bases, and 5 bases had no gene match.

There are many counts of this clonotype. The chain recombines TRBV12-3 or TRBV12-4 with TRBJ1-5; D gene ambiguous. CDR3 size: 13 residues. V was clipped by 7 bases and J by 4 bases, with 11 bases between them. The CDR3 DNA is TGTGCCAGCACCCGGAGGAGGAATCAGCCCCAGCATTTT. It yields the protein CASTRRRNQPQHF.

This clonotype has a count of ten or more. The DNA for the CDR3 is TGCAGCGTTGGGGATCAGCCCCAGCATTTT. It codes for CSVGDQPQHF. V is TRBV29-1 and J is TRBJ1-5, with D unclear. Germline V lookup: CDR1 SQVTM, CDR2 ANQGSEA. There are 10 residues in the CDR3. V was pared by 4 bases and J by 5 bases, with 3 bases between.

At least ten counts were recorded for this clonotype. DNA for the CDR3: TGCGCCAGCAGCCGCGCCCTCCAAGACTATGGCTACACCTTC. The encoded protein is CASSRALQDYGYTF. This chain joins TRBV5-1 and TRBJ1-2, with D unresolved. Trimming took off 4 bases at V and 3 bases at J, with 13 bases between the two ends. In germline, CDR1 is SGHRS, CDR2 YFSETQ. CDR3 length: 14 amino acids.

This clonotype occurred many times. The chain recombines TRBV11-2 with TRBJ2-5, with 8 bases lining up with TRBD2. This CDR3 contains 15 residues. Germline V gene data show CDR1 as SGHAT and CDR2 as FQNNGV. The junction had 10 bases not matched to a gene; V was cut back by 8 bases and J by 2 bases. The chain's CDR3 is CASRPAGGRQETQYF. The DNA for the CDR3 is TGTGCCAGCCGCCCGGCGGGGGGCCGACAAGAGACCCAGTACTTC.

The rearrangement uses TRBV18 and TRBJ1-6; D gene unclear. Trimming removed 2 bases at V and 6 bases at J, with 8 bases between. The CDR3 spans 14 residues. Germline assignment: CDR1 KGHSH and CDR2 LQKENI. The CDR3 loop reads CASSPIQTNSPLHF. The DNA for the CDR3 is TGTGCCAGCTCACCAATCCAGACTAATTCACCCCTCCACTTT.

The chain employs TRBV2 and TRBJ1-2, with unresolved D. Trimming pared 4 bases from V and 0 bases from J, leaving 9 bases between. CDR1 SNHLY and CDR2 FYNNEI come from the germline V gene. This CDR3 is built from 14 residues. The CDR3 DNA reads TGTGCCAGCAGTGTATCAGAAGCTAACTATGGCTACACCTTC. It codes for CASSVSEANYGYTF.

At least ten counts were recorded for this clonotype. The chain uses TRBV11-2 and TRBJ2-5; TRBD2 matches 10 bases. Trimming took 5 bases from V and 4 from J; bases not matched to a gene: 7. Germline CDR1 is SGHAT and CDR2 is FQNNGV. This CDR3 is built from 15 residues. In DNA form, the CDR3 reads TGTGCCAGCAGCGATCTAGCGGGGGAACTAGAGACCCAGTACTTC. This gives the protein CASSDLAGELETQYF.

This clonotype occurred many times. The chain employs TRBV28 and TRBJ1-5; a weak D match, TRBD1 (5 bases). Germline CDR1 and CDR2: MDHEN and SYDVKM. Trimming removed 5 bases from V and 3 bases from J, with 11 bases in between. The CDR3 runs to 14 residues. The CDR3 DNA follows: TGTGCCAGCAGTGGGGGGGGAACCAATCAGCCCCAGCATTTT. Translating gives CASSGGGTNQPQHF.

This clonotype was recorded many times. The rearrangement links TRBV6-1 to TRBJ2-5; D may be TRBD1 or TRBD2 (7 bases each). CDR1 and CDR2 (germline): MNHNS, SASEGT. The V gene lost 8 bases and the J gene lost 4 bases, with 17 bases spanning the gap. The CDR3 extends over 14 amino acids. CDR3 nucleotide sequence: TGTGCCAGCGGCTCAGGGGGGGTTGCAGAGACCCAGTACTTC. Protein product: CASGSGGVAETQYF.

In this sample, this clonotype turned up many times. The genes are TRBV12-3 or TRBV12-4 and TRBJ1-5; D uncertain. V lost 3 bases to trimming and J lost 4 bases, with 7 bases between them. This CDR3 spans 13 amino acids. In nucleotides, the CDR3 is TGTGCCAGCAGTTTTTCTCCGAATCAGCCCCAGCATTTT. Protein sequence: CASSFSPNQPQHF.

This clonotype was found many times. V and J are TRBV7-2 and TRBJ2-2; D is ambiguous. There are 14 residues in the CDR3. The germline V gene has CDR1 SGHTA and CDR2 FQGNSA. Trimming shortened V by 2 bases and J by 5 bases, and 9 bases separated the two germline ends. The CDR3, as DNA: TGTGCCAGCAGCTTATTGGCCCTTACCGGGGAGCTGTTTTTT. Protein: CASSLLALTGELFF.

This clonotype came up many times. CDR3 bases: TGCGCCAGCAGTGACGGCTTTCAAGAGACCCAGTACTTC. It translates to CASSDGFQETQYF. The V and J genes are TRBV10-1 and TRBJ2-5; D not resolved. The V end was cut by 3 bases, the J end by 2 bases, with 7 bases between. The CDR3 covers 13 residues. Germline-derived CDR1 and CDR2 are WNHNN and SYGVQD (reference sequence).

This clonotype was seen a handful of times. The J gene is TRBJ1-2, the V gene TRBV3-1; D possibly corresponds to TRBD1 (6 bases). V lost 6 bases and J lost 7, with 15 bases in between. The CDR3 length is 13 residues. Germline V gives CDR1 LGHDT, CDR2 YNNKEL (reference sequence). CDR3 DNA sequence: TGTGCCAGCAGTGCGGGGGCGCCAGGTGGCTACACCTTC. It yields the protein CASSAGAPGGYTF.